One T cell receptor (beta chain) is described in this entry. The specificity of this receptor is unknown. Per-nucleotide qualities are absent, and no much larger clonotype sits a single base away. This sample was included in a study of shared clonotypes between healthy human individuals (dated by TCRdb to about 2020). With respect to the entire study: A couple of women and three men aged 18 to 49 years were included in the cohort. Per donor, three plates each were used for CD4 naive and CD4 memory, two for CD8 naive, and one for CD8 memory. Blood TCR repertoires of several healthy adults were deeply sequenced to estimate repertoire size and the extent of clonotype sharing between individuals. To increase sequencing depth and limit assay-specific biases, TCR repertoire library preparation and sequencing were carried out by different laboratories using diverse techniques. Each donor's leukapheresis produced roughly between roughly 0.9 and 9 billion PBMCs.

Donors were healthy HIV-negative adults with no recently reported acute infections or vaccinations. All donors were Caucasian adults living in Nashville, Tennessee, USA. Magnetic negative selection was used to enrich CD4+ T cells, after which naive cells were positively selected on CD45RA and the negative fraction became the memory subset. Blood was collected by leukapheresis, and PBMCs were isolated by Ficoll-Histopaque density gradient centrifugation and then cryopreserved in liquid nitrogen vapor phase. Analytical flow cytometry was used to check the purity and quantity of each magnetically sorted T cell population. Genomic DNA was isolated from every sorted fraction and measured by UV absorbance on a Nanodrop 2000c. Study-level results and caveats: Sampling was restricted to blood, and TCR repertoires in tissues likely differ from the TCR repertoires found in blood. Because the study included only a small number of donors, the genetic and exposure-history diversity represented was limited. Compared with non-shared clonotypes, the clonotypes found in all four sorted-subset donors had higher generation probabilities. Sharing across several donors was observed for approximately 5% of naive CD4, 3% to 3.5% of naive CD8, 2% to 2.5% of memory CD4, and around 0.44% of memory CD8 clonotypes. Estimated clonotype richness was generally larger for naive than for memory subsets. Incomplete sequencing was indicated by rarefaction of sorted-subset datasets, despite the large sequencing depth. Based on pairwise subsampling, the degree of clonotype sharing among donors was expected to be affected by sequencing depth.

V loses 2 bases at its end and J loses 7 bases; junction bases beyond the gene matches: 5. Reading from cysteine to phenylalanine, the CDR3 counts 16 amino acids. CDR3 DNA is the only sequence kept; it has 48 bases, read in frame from the first base. The germline V gene provides CDR1 MGHDK and CDR2 SYGVNS. TCR CDR3 regions were amplified from genomic DNA by multiplex PCR using the deep immunoSEQ assay. Genomic DNA extracted from each cell subset was distributed evenly over all wells of several immunoSEQ 96-well plates, and each plate served as one replicate. For sorted subsets, 200 to 250 ng of genomic DNA, equivalent to 25,000 to 35,000 T cell genomes, went into each replicate PCR. The purified libraries were quantified using a Qubit 3.0 fluorometer, sized with a Bioanalyzer 2100, and then quantified again using the KAPA Library Quantification kit. Every immunoSEQ 96-well plate was sequenced on a dedicated single-read 150-cycle Illumina NextSeq 550 flow cell. The original pipeline was this. Because the immunoSEQ output held only junctional sequences and lacked quality scores, the filtering could not match the filtering applied to full-length reads. To assign V/J genes and CDR3, sequences were annotated using PyIR, a Python wrapper for IgBLAST v1.9, with IMGT germline references. Any read was removed if the V/J assignment was weak (E-value above 1e-6), the CDR3 was missing, or the read contained stop codons, out-of-frame junctions, or ambiguous translated residues. V3J clonotypes were defined by identical inferred V gene, J gene, and CDR3 amino acid sequence. Percentage overlap between repertoires was computed as shared unique clonotypes divided by the size of the smaller repertoire. Repertoire richness was assessed with RTK rarefaction, the Chao1 estimator, and Recon v2.1 estimates of unobserved clonotypes. Generation probabilities were computed with OLGA for all TCRbeta clonotypes obtained by the gDNA method from a handful of donors. Drawn from immuneACCESS, this table holds only the in-frame rearrangements with V and J called that TCRdb kept. Clones are partly lost; checked studies trace under half to an unresolved V gene and leave the rest unexplained. The V and J calls and clone size are taken from that table; D and trimming were inferred from the DNA. In this sample the table shows 2 million to 2.5 million clones, 93% of which occur a single time. The ten largest account for approximately 0.37% of the sample.

Sequencing was performed on naive CD4+ T cells from PBMCs. What this sample's cell subset or site label stands for: CD45RA+ positively selected. The origin of this receptor is a man younger than 35 in good health. Some clones in this sample may be carry-over from other donors' samples. The chain is encoded by TRBV25-1 joined to TRBJ2-1, and 13 bases in between align with TRBD2. The CDR3 region has the sequence CASSEARTSGRNEQFF. The DNA sequence is TGTGCCAGCAGTGAAGCAAGGACTAGCGGGAGAAATGAGCAGTTCTTC. The full variable domain, with segments outside the CDR3 supplied by the reference TRBV25-1 and TRBJ2-1 proteins, appears as EADIYQTPRYLVIGTGKKITLECSQTMGHDKMYWYQQDPGMELHLIHYSYGVNSTEKGDLSSESTVSRIRTEHFPLTLESARPSHTSQYLCASSEARTSGRNEQFFGPGTRLTVL.